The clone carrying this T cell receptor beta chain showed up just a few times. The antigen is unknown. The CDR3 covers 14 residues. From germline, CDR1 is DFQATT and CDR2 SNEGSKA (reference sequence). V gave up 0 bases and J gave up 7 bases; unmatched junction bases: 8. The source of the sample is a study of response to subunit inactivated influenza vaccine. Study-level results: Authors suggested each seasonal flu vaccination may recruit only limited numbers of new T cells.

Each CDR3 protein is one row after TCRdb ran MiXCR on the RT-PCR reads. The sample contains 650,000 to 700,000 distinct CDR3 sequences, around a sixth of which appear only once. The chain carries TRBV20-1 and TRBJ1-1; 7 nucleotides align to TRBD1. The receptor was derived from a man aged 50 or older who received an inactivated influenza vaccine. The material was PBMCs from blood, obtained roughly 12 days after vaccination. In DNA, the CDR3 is TGCAGTGCTAGAGAGTCCCGGGACAGAGATGAAGCTTTCTTT. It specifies CSARESRDRDEAFF.